This TCR beta chain was captured in a study of blood T cells in healthy people across ages. As regards this clonotype: As yet, its antigen is unknown. A junction end diverges from the germline sequence, so it may reflect a read error.

Samples had at least 7 million PBMCs isolated from them. The CDR3 spans 11 residues. In germline, CDR1 is PRHDT, CDR2 FYEKMQ (reference sequence). General observations from the study: The recorded TCR beta diversity per million T cells decreased in a roughly linear manner with age. In long-lived donors, naive CD4+ cell counts and diversity exceeded those of aged donors.

Primed by a sample-barcoded 5' primer and a J-beta primer mix, a second PCR proceeded for roughly 7 to 11 cycles. TCRdb used MiXCR to reprocess the 5' RACE reads, holding one entry per CDR3 protein. Among more than 800,000 distinct CDR3 sequences listed, less than 35% were seen once. The receptor was derived from a woman older than 75 in good health. Material: blood. The chain has TRBV13 and TRBJ2-5; D might be TRBD1 or TRBD2, each matching 5 bases. The CDR3 DNA follows: TGTGCCGGCAGCTTGGGGACCCAAAAGTACTTC. This codes for CAGSLGTQKYF. Using reference TRBV13 and TRBJ2-5 for the parts outside the CDR3, the full variable domain is AAGVIQSPRHLIKEKRETATLKCYPIPRHDTVYWYQQGPGQDPQFLISFYEKMQSDKGSIPDRFSAQQFSDYHSELNMSSLELGDSALYFCAGSLGTQKYFGPGTRLLVL.